The next 26 T cell receptor beta chains were all read from a single sample in a study of CD8+ T cells in alopecia areata. RNA, once extracted, was reverse transcribed into cDNA for use as the sequencing template. Profiling relied on immunoSEQ multiplex PCR, and the TCRdb table lists in-frame clones only, not all of them. The sample includes nearly 200,000 clones, 55% to 70% seen only once; the top ten take 4.5% to 6%. Described treatment: oral pan-JAK inhibitor, 5-10 mg twice daily. The sample was CD4+ T cells sorted from blood, taken at week 24, from a patient treated with tofacitinib. The receptors were gathered from a human donor with alopecia areata.

This clone was observed a handful of times. The gene calls are TRBV25-1 and TRBJ2-3; D is ambiguous. The CDR3 runs to 14 residues. The V gene's germline CDR1 is MGHDK and CDR2 SYGVNS. Trimming took off 5 bases at V and 7 bases at J, with 16 bases between the two ends. CDR3 DNA sequence: TGTGCCAGCAGTCCCCGGACCGTCGCTCATACGCAGTATTTT. Protein: CASSPRTVAHTQYF.

The chain carries TRBV2 and TRBJ2-3; TRBD2 matches at 13 bases. The CDR3 is 18 residues long. The V and J ends lost 1 base and 4 bases, in that order; junction bases with no gene match: 8. Germline assignment: CDR1 SNHLY and CDR2 FYNNEI. CDR3 residues: CASSEGPKTSGGADTQYF. In DNA, the CDR3 is TGTGCCAGCAGTGAAGGCCCGAAAACTAGCGGGGGGGCAGATACGCAGTATTTT.

The rearrangement uses TRBV7-2 and TRBJ2-5; D is unclear. The CDR3 spans 15 residues. Per the germline V gene, CDR1 is SGHTA and CDR2 is FQGNSA. Trimming stripped 6 bases from V and 8 bases from J, with 22 bases between. This CDR3 reads CASRPLTGPFTTQYF. CDR3 DNA sequence: TGTGCCAGCAGACCTCTGACGGGTCCTTTCACCACCCAGTACTTC.

The DNA of the CDR3 is TGTGCCAGCAGCTTAGTGGGGAACACTGAAGCTTTCTTT. As protein: CASSLVGNTEAFF. V usage is TRBV7-9 and J usage is TRBJ1-1; unclear D gene. Per germline, CDR1 SEHNR and CDR2 FQNEAQ (reference sequence). CDR3 length: 13 amino acids. V lost 1 base, J lost 1 base, and 4 bases lay in between.

V usage is TRBV27 and J usage is TRBJ2-3; 10 bases agree with TRBD2. J was trimmed by 7 bases and V by 5 bases; bases with no gene match: 6. CDR1 MNHEY and CDR2 SMNVEV come from the germline V gene (reference sequence). The CDR3 has 14 residues. As DNA, the CDR3 is TGTGCCAGCAGTAAGCGGGAGGGCCGGAATACGCAGTATTTT. Residues: CASSKREGRNTQYF.

This clone occurred a few times. The chain carries TRBV27 and TRBJ1-1; D ambiguous. Trimming took off 2 bases at V and 5 bases at J, with 9 bases between the two ends. Per germline, CDR1 MNHEY and CDR2 SMNVEV (reference sequence). CDR3 length equals 13 residues. This CDR3 reads CASSLRLGTEAFF. In DNA, the CDR3 is TGTGCCAGCAGTTTACGTCTGGGGACTGAAGCTTTCTTT.

This clone has ten or more counts. The chain combines TRBV10-3 with TRBJ2-5; 7 bases line up with TRBD1. The CDR3 contains 14 residues. The junction had 5 bases not matched to a gene; V was cut back by 1 base and J by 6 bases. Germline assignment: CDR1 ENHRY and CDR2 SYGVKD. CDR3 nucleotide sequence: TGTGCCATCAGTGAGTTGGAAGGGGGCCAGACCCAGTACTTC. This sequence encodes CAISELEGGQTQYF.

The chain recombines TRBV29-1 with TRBJ2-2; the match to TRBD2 covers 8 bases. The CDR3 extends over 14 amino acids. Germline V gives CDR1 SQVTM, CDR2 ANQGSEA. The J segment lost 4 bases and the V segment lost 3 bases, leaving 4 bases of the junction unmatched. The CDR3 here is CSVERGVGTGELFF. The CDR3 bases are TGCAGCGTTGAGCGGGGGGTGGGCACCGGGGAGCTGTTTTTT.

The J gene is TRBJ1-2, the V gene TRBV7-9; possibly TRBD1 for D (5 bases). Germline V gene data show CDR1 as SEHNR and CDR2 as FQNEAQ (reference sequence). V was shortened by 5 bases and J by 3 bases, with 10 bases between the two germline ends. The CDR3 runs 13 residues. In DNA form, the CDR3 reads TGTGCCAGCAGCCGCGACAGCTACTATGGCTACACCTTC. The encoded protein is CASSRDSYYGYTF.

This rearrangement joins TRBV5-1 to TRBJ2-1; D is undetermined. Trimming shortened V by 4 bases and J by 7 bases, and 12 bases separated the two germline ends. CDR1 and CDR2 from the germline V gene are SGHRS and YFSETQ. The CDR3 is 13 amino acids. The CDR3 spells CASSAVADNEQFF. The CDR3 coding sequence is TGCGCCAGCAGCGCTGTCGCAGATAATGAGCAGTTCTTC.

This sequence joins TRBV5-1 and TRBJ2-3; 7 positions agree with TRBD2. Germline V gene sequence: CDR1 SGHRS, CDR2 YFSETQ. The CDR3 is 17 residues long. V was clipped by 5 bases and J by 5 bases; unmatched bases: 17. The CDR3 bases are TGCGCCAGCAGTTCCTCACTAGCGCAAGAACCGGGAGATACGCAGTATTTT. Protein: CASSSSLAQEPGDTQYF.

This chain links TRBV2 with TRBJ2-1, with 8 bases matching TRBD2. The CDR3 covers 15 residues. Germline V gene data show CDR1 as SNHLY and CDR2 as FYNNEI. V lost 0 bases to trimming and J lost 4 bases; unmatched junction nucleotides: 2. This CDR3 reads CASSEAGGRYNEQFF. Written as DNA, the CDR3 is TGTGCCAGCAGTGAAGCTGGCGGGAGGTACAATGAGCAGTTCTTC.

The J gene is TRBJ2-4, the V gene TRBV30; the D gene could be TRBD1 or TRBD2 (5 bases each). The germline gives CDR1 GTSNPN, CDR2 SVGIG (reference sequence). There are 13 residues in the CDR3. The germline V and J ends were trimmed by 2 bases and 14 bases, with 19 bases remaining between them. Here the CDR3 reads CAWSNQGVRNKYF. CDR3 sequence (DNA): TGTGCCTGGAGTAACCAGGGAGTTCGAAACAAGTACTTC. The variable domain in full, with the rest retrieved from reference TRBV30 and TRBJ2-4, is SQTIHQWPATLVQPVGSPLSLECTVEGTSNPNLYWYRQAAGRGLQLLFYSVGIGQISSEVPQNLSASRPQDRQFILSSKKLLLSDSGFYLCAWSNQGVRNKYFGAGTRLSVL.

This clone was recorded a few times. The chain uses TRBV5-1 and TRBJ1-1; D is perhaps TRBD1 (5 bases). In germline, CDR1 is SGHRS, CDR2 YFSETQ. V was clipped by 0 bases and J by 1 base, with 10 bases between them. This CDR3 has 15 residues. The CDR3 nucleotides read TGCGCCAGCAGCTTGGATGGGGGTCAGAACACTGAAGCTTTCTTT. This gives the protein CASSLDGGQNTEAFF. Filled out from reference TRBV5-1 and TRBJ1-1, the complete variable domain reads KAGVTQTPRYLIKTRGQQVTLSCSPISGHRSVSWYQQTPGQGLQFLFEYFSETQRNKGNFPGRFSGRQFSNSRSEMNVSTLELGDSALYLCASSLDGGQNTEAFFGQGTRLTVV.

This rearrangement joins TRBV4-3 to TRBJ1-1; D is possibly TRBD1 (6 bases). V lost 0 bases to trimming and J lost 1 base, with 9 bases between them. Germline loops: CDR1 LGHNA, CDR2 YSLEER. The CDR3 length is 15 residues. The CDR3: CASSQEGRGNTEAFF. CDR3 coding DNA: TGCGCCAGCAGCCAAGAGGGCAGGGGGAACACTGAAGCTTTCTTT.

This chain joins TRBV9 and TRBJ2-5, with 13 bases lining up with TRBD2. Trimming removed 0 bases from V and 2 bases from J; junction bases left unmatched: 4. This CDR3 region has 17 residues. Germline loops: CDR1 SGDLS, CDR2 YYNGEE. The CDR3 loop reads CASSVAGTSGEQETQYF. CDR3 coding DNA: TGTGCCAGCAGCGTAGCAGGGACTAGCGGGGAACAAGAGACCCAGTACTTC. The whole variable domain, filled in from reference TRBV9 and TRBJ2-5, reads DSGVTQTPKHLITATGQRVTLRCSPRSGDLSVYWYQQSLDQGLQFLIQYYNGEERAKGNILERFSAQQFPDLHSELNLSSLELGDSALYFCASSVAGTSGEQETQYFGPGTRLLVL.

The gene calls are TRBV5-1 and TRBJ2-4; D tentatively reads TRBD1 or TRBD2 (7 bases each). From germline, CDR1 is SGHRS and CDR2 YFSETQ. There are 15 residues in the CDR3. V dropped 3 bases and J dropped 7 bases, with 17 bases sitting between them. In DNA form, the CDR3 reads TGCGCCAGCAGCTGGGGAGGGGGCGCAAAGAACATTCAGTACTTC. Translation: CASSWGGGAKNIQYF.

The chain carries TRBV7-2 and TRBJ2-1, with TRBD2 identical over 12 bases. The CDR3 is 16 residues long. CDR1 SGHTA and CDR2 FQGNSA come from the germline V gene. Germline trimming cut 1 base from V and 4 bases from J; bases unmatched to any gene: 2. The CDR3: CASSLELAGGYNEQFF. CDR3 DNA sequence: TGTGCCAGCAGCTTAGAGCTAGCGGGGGGGTACAATGAGCAGTTCTTC.

The chain combines TRBV29-1 with TRBJ1-4; 7 bases are a match to TRBD1. This CDR3 has 13 amino acids. CDR1 and CDR2 (germline): SQVTM, ANQGSEA. V shed 4 bases and J 7 bases; nucleotides not matched to a gene: 6. The CDR3 DNA follows: TGCAGCGTTGGGTACAGGGGCGTTGAAAAACTGTTTTTT. This sequence encodes CSVGYRGVEKLFF.

The rearrangement joins TRBV7-6 to TRBJ2-6; D possibly uses TRBD1 or TRBD2 (5 bases each). Trimming pared 5 bases from V and 0 bases from J, leaving 8 bases between. In germline, CDR1 is SGHVS, CDR2 FNYEAQ. The CDR3 sequence is 15 residues long. As DNA, the CDR3 is TGTGCCAGCAGCCCGAGGGGCTCTGGGGCCAACGTCCTGACTTTC. Residues: CASSPRGSGANVLTF.

This chain connects TRBV29-1 to TRBJ1-1, with D perhaps TRBD1 (5 bases). Germline CDR1 and CDR2: SQVTM and ANQGSEA. The ends were cut back, 3 bases at V and 5 bases at J, with 13 bases in the middle. This CDR3 is built from 13 residues. The CDR3 nucleotides read TGCAGCGTTGATAGGGCCCGGGGGACTGAAGCTTTCTTT. Protein product: CSVDRARGTEAFF.

The rearrangement links TRBV2 to TRBJ2-1, with a weak D call TRBD2 (6 bases). Germline values: CDR1 SNHLY, CDR2 FYNNEI. The V end was cut by 2 bases, the J end by 14 bases, with 13 bases between. This CDR3 contains 12 residues. The CDR3 reads CASSESREDEFF. The CDR3 DNA reads as TGTGCCAGCAGTGAATCGAGGGAGGACGAGTTCTTC.

In its sample, this clone was seen a few times. The V call is TRBV7-8, the J call TRBJ1-4; 7 nucleotides agree with TRBD1. Germline CDR1 SGHVS, CDR2 FQNEAQ. V was pared by 0 bases and J by 1 base, with 5 bases of the junction left unmatched. There are 17 residues in the CDR3. The CDR3 DNA is TGTGCCAGCAGCTTAGCGTATCCAGGGGGAACTAATGAAAAACTGTTTTTT. This sequence encodes CASSLAYPGGTNEKLFF.

This clone was seen more than once but under ten times. The rearrangement uses TRBV4-1 and TRBJ2-3; D unresolved. V gave up 0 bases and J gave up 5 bases, with 6 bases separating them. The CDR3 runs to 13 residues. CDR1 and CDR2 (germline): MGHRA, YSYEKL. The CDR3, as DNA: TGCGCCAGCAGCCAAGATCGTGGAGATACGCAGTATTTT. Protein sequence: CASSQDRGDTQYF.

The rearrangement uses TRBV30 and TRBJ1-5, with D maybe TRBD1 (5 bases). The CDR3 totals 14 residues. Trimming removed 8 bases at V and 5 bases at J, with 19 bases between. Looked up from germline, CDR1 is GTSNPN and CDR2 is SVGIG (reference sequence). The CDR3 DNA sequence: TGTGCCGCGAGCCTCGGGGGGGGGTATCAGCCCCAGCATTTT. The encoded protein is CAASLGGGYQPQHF.

The chain couples TRBV10-3 to TRBJ1-1, with 7 bases matching TRBD1. The CDR3 contains 14 residues. V lost 2 bases to trimming and J lost 5 bases; unmatched junction nucleotides: 5. Germline CDR1 and CDR2: ENHRY and SYGVKD. The chain's CDR3 is CAISEGGGRTEAFF. For the CDR3, the DNA is TGTGCCATCAGTGAGGGAGGGGGCCGGACTGAAGCTTTCTTT.